The 15 T cell receptor beta chains given below trace back to one sample, sequenced in a study of T cells in Graves' hyperthyroidism and ophthalmopathy. Researchers took RNA transcripts and amplified the TCR beta CDR3 regions from them. First-round RT-PCR of the TCR CDR3 relied on the HTBI primer set. A single record per CDR3 protein comes from TCRdb applying MiXCR to the multiplex PCR reads. The sample gives 300,000 to 450,000 distinct CDR3 sequences, around 14% of which show up once; approximately 32% is in the top ten. The sample was blood. The source of these receptors is a woman aged 30 to 39 with Graves' hyperthyroidism.

The rearrangement uses TRBV5-6 and TRBJ2-7; 9 bases line up with TRBD1. The CDR3 is 14 amino acids. V gave up 4 bases and J gave up 6 bases; unmatched junction bases: 8. In germline, CDR1 is SGHDT, CDR2 YYEEEE. The CDR3 DNA reads as TGTGCCAGCAGCCCGGACAGGGGCTACAGCGAGCAGTACTTC. Residues: CASSPDRGYSEQYF.

This clonotype has ten or more counts. The chain is built from TRBV18 and TRBJ2-7; unclear D gene. V lost 0 bases and J lost 6, with 9 bases in between. From germline, CDR1 is KGHSH and CDR2 LQKENI. The CDR3 runs 13 residues. CDR3 residues: CASSPPIGGEQYF. CDR3 coding DNA: TGTGCCAGCTCACCACCGATCGGCGGCGAGCAGTACTTC.

In this sample, this clonotype turned up many times. The CDR3: CSADGLAGVGSYNEQFF. The DNA for the CDR3 is TGCAGTGCGGATGGACTAGCGGGAGTCGGCTCCTACAATGAGCAGTTCTTC. The V gene is TRBV20-1, the J gene TRBJ2-1, with 13 positions matching TRBD2. This CDR3 region has 17 residues. In germline, CDR1 is DFQATT, CDR2 SNEGSKA (reference sequence). The V gene end was trimmed by 6 bases and the J gene end by 0 bases; junction bases not matched to a gene: 8.

This clonotype was counted between two and nine times. The J gene is TRBJ1-2, the V gene TRBV12-3 or TRBV12-4; 9 bases are a match to TRBD1. V gave up 6 bases and J gave up 8 bases; unmatched junction bases: 7. This CDR3 is 13 amino acids long. The CDR3 spells CASRLGQGGGYTF. CDR3 DNA: TGTGCCAGCAGACTGGGACAGGGCGGAGGCTACACCTTC.

J is TRBJ2-7 and V is TRBV28; 12 bases are shared with TRBD2. Germline lookup yields CDR1 MDHEN and CDR2 SYDVKM. CDR3 length: 18 amino acids. The J segment lost 2 bases and the V segment lost 7 bases, leaving 15 bases of the junction unmatched. The CDR3 reads CASTQQRGSSGRAYEQYF. The CDR3 DNA reads TGTGCCAGCACCCAACAGAGGGGGTCTAGCGGGAGGGCCTACGAGCAGTACTTC.

This chain joins TRBV5-1 and TRBJ2-2; 7 nucleotides match TRBD2. CDR3 length: 16 amino acids. The ends lost 1 base at V and 1 base at J; junction bases unmatched: 4. The germline CDR1 and CDR2 sequences are SGHRS and YFSETQ. The chain's CDR3 is CASSLPLAENTGELFF. As DNA, the CDR3 is TGCGCCAGCAGCTTGCCGCTAGCGGAGAACACCGGGGAGCTGTTTTTT. Full variable domain (outside the CDR3, taken from reference TRBV5-1 and TRBJ2-2): KAGVTQTPRYLIKTRGQQVTLSCSPISGHRSVSWYQQTPGQGLQFLFEYFSETQRNKGNFPGRFSGRQFSNSRSEMNVSTLELGDSALYLCASSLPLAENTGELFFGEGSRLTVL.

In the case of this clonotype: It may be a read error: a sequence one base away is much more abundant. This chain links TRBV20-1 with TRBJ2-1; D is uncertain. With 5 bases removed from V and 5 bases from J, the gap between germline ends came to 4 bases. The CDR3 contains 10 residues. Germline V CDR1 and CDR2: DFQATT, SNEGSKA (reference sequence). CDR3: CSAVDNEQFF. The CDR3 nucleotides read TGCAGTGCTGTTGACAATGAGCAGTTCTTC.

This clonotype showed up many times. The chain is built from TRBV2 and TRBJ1-4; no clear D. Trimming took off 8 bases at V and 0 bases at J, with 7 bases between the two ends. Germline CDR1 and CDR2: SNHLY and FYNNEI. This CDR3 is built from 13 residues. CDR3 in DNA: TGTGCCAGCCTCGTATCAACTAATGAAAAACTGTTTTTT. This codes for CASLVSTNEKLFF.

At least ten counts were recorded for this clonotype. J is TRBJ2-7 and V is TRBV20-1; TRBD1 matches 8 bases. This CDR3 spans 12 amino acids. V shed 4 bases and J 4 bases; nucleotides not matched to a gene: 3. In germline, CDR1 is DFQATT, CDR2 SNEGSKA (reference sequence). The CDR3 nucleotides read TGCAGTGCTAAGGGACAGGTTTACGAGCAGTACTTC. It is translated as CSAKGQVYEQYF.

The chain recombines TRBV24-1 with TRBJ2-3; 10 bases agree with TRBD2. Germline lookup yields CDR1 KGHDR and CDR2 SFDVKD. V dropped 7 bases and J dropped 8; count of bases not matched to a gene: 23. The CDR3 runs to 19 residues. The CDR3, as DNA: TGTGCCACCAGCGGGACTAGCGTTTCCTCGGTGGGGTCTCTGGTTACGCAGTATTTT. It translates to CATSGTSVSSVGSLVTQYF.

This clonotype was seen a few times. The chain recombines TRBV3-1 with TRBJ1-3; D is unclear. Germline-derived CDR1 and CDR2 are LGHDT and YNNKEL (reference sequence). The length of the CDR3 is 15 residues. Trimming cost V 2 bases and J 2 bases, with 10 bases left between them. This CDR3 is CASSQSTATGNTIYF. DNA of the CDR3: TGTGCCAGCAGCCAAAGTACAGCCACTGGAAACACCATATATTTT.

Ten or more counts support this clonotype. The chain is built from TRBV30 and TRBJ2-7; 7 positions agree with TRBD1. The length of the CDR3 is 12 residues. The V gene end was trimmed by 3 bases and the J gene end by 6 bases; junction bases not matched to a gene: 5. Looked up from germline, CDR1 is GTSNPN and CDR2 is SVGIG (reference sequence). Written as DNA, the CDR3 is TGTGCCTGGAGCCCCAGGGGGACCGAGCAGTACTTC. It codes for CAWSPRGTEQYF.

This clonotype was counted between two and nine times. This sequence joins TRBV6-1 and TRBJ2-3, with 7 bases matching TRBD2. Germline assignment: CDR1 MNHNS and CDR2 SASEGT. V shed 6 bases, J shed 5 bases, and the junction held 17 bases outside the gene matches. The CDR3 consists of 17 residues. CDR3 sequence (DNA): TGTGCCAGCAGCCCCTGGACGTCTACCGCGGGGGTAGATACGCAGTATTTT. As protein: CASSPWTSTAGVDTQYF.

This clonotype appeared a few times. The chain is built from TRBV18 and TRBJ2-1; 9 bases agree with TRBD2. Germline CDR1 is KGHSH and CDR2 is LQKENI. V dropped 0 bases and J dropped 9; count of bases not matched to a gene: 9. CDR3 length: 16 amino acids. The CDR3 bases are TGTGCCAGCTCACCACCGGGTAGCGGGAGACTTGTTGAGCAGTTCTTC. Translation: CASSPPGSGRLVEQFF. Together with reference TRBV18 and TRBJ2-1, the CDR3 gives the full variable domain: NAGVMQNPRHLVRRRGQEARLRCSPMKGHSHVYWYRQLPEEGLKFMVYLQKENIIDESGMPKERFSAEFPKEGPSILRIQQVVRGDSAAYFCASSPPGSGRLVEQFFGPGTRLTVL.

The chain links TRBV7-9 to TRBJ1-6; TRBD1 matches at 9 bases. Germline V gives CDR1 SEHNR, CDR2 FQNEAQ (reference sequence). V lost 3 bases to trimming and J lost 7 bases; unmatched junction nucleotides: 4. CDR3 length: 15 residues. CDR3 nucleotides: TGTGCCAGCAGCTTCCGACAGGGGGACAATTCACCCCTCCACTTT. This encodes CASSFRQGDNSPLHF.